A selection of T cell receptor beta chains follows, all from one sample in a study of OX40 agonist ivuxolimab in advanced cancers. Using immunoSEQ multiplex PCR, the repertoire was profiled, and TCRdb retains in-frame clones only, with some absent. The data contain 99,000 or so clones, roughly 94% of them seen just once; the ten biggest clones take up roughly 0.17%. The sequences come from CD4+ or CD8+ T cells sorted from blood, collected in a trial of the OX40 agonist ivuxolimab. The receptors were sampled from an adult with an advanced solid tumor such as melanoma, head and neck, liver or kidney cancer. Both conserved end residues are part of each CDR3. D genes are given only for firm matches.

j_call	d_call	v_call	cdr3_nt	cdr3_aa
TRBJ2-7	TRBD1	TRBV11-1	TGTGCCAGCAGCGAACAAACAGGGGGCGCCTACGAGCAGTACTTC	CASSEQTGGAYEQYF
TRBJ2-2	-	TRBV27	TGTGCCAGCAGTCCCCAAGAGTTCCGGGTCGGGGAGCTGTTTTTT	CASSPQEFRVGELFF
TRBJ2-2	TRBD2	TRBV30	TGTGCCTGGAGCCGCCCCTCGGCGGGAGTGCGGGGGAACACCGGGGAGCTGTTTTTT	CAWSRPSAGVRGNTGELFF
TRBJ1-4	TRBD1	TRBV29-1	TGCAGCGCGGGACAGGGTAGTGAAAAACTGTTTTTT	CSAGQGSEKLFF
TRBJ1-2	-	TRBV7-8	TGTGCCAGCAGCTTAGGGCAGTATGGCTACACCTTC	CASSLGQYGYTF
TRBJ2-3	TRBD1	TRBV7-2	TGTGCCAGCAGCTTAGAGGGACAGGCAGATACGCAGTATTTT	CASSLEGQADTQYF
TRBJ1-6	-	TRBV5-1	TGCGCCAGCAGCTTGGGGGCTGGACAGTATAATTCACCCCTCCACTTT	CASSLGAGQYNSPLHF
TRBJ1-4	TRBD1	TRBV4-1	TGCGCCAGCAGCCACCCCGGGACAGAGCACTTAAATGAAAAACTGTTTTTT	CASSHPGTEHLNEKLFF
TRBJ1-5	-	TRBV28	TGTGCCAGCTGTCTGGGATCTGCGCCAAGCAATCAGCCCCAGCATTTT	CASCLGSAPSNQPQHF
TRBJ1-5	TRBD1	TRBV27	TGTGCCAGCAGTTTATCGGGACAGAGCAATCAGCCCCAGCATTTT	CASSLSGQSNQPQHF
TRBJ1-3	TRBD1	TRBV28	TGTGCCAGCCGACAGGGGAGGGGCACCATATATTTT	CASRQGRGTIYF
TRBJ2-3	-	TRBV29-1	TGCAGCGTTGAATCGTGGGCCGCAGATACGCAGTATTTT	CSVESWAADTQYF
TRBJ2-3	-	TRBV19	TGTGCCAGTAGTATAGTGGCAGGGGCAGATACGCAGTATTTT	CASSIVAGADTQYF
TRBJ2-7	-	TRBV29-1	TGCAGCGTTGAAACGGGGCTCACAGGGTCCGAGCAGTACTTC	CSVETGLTGSEQYF
TRBJ2-7	-	TRBV4-3	TGCGCCAGCAGCCAAGGAGGGGGGGTCTACGAGCAGTACTTC	CASSQGGGVYEQYF
TRBJ2-1	-	TRBV18	TGTGCCAGCTCACCCGACCGCTACAATGAGCAGTTCTTC	CASSPDRYNEQFF